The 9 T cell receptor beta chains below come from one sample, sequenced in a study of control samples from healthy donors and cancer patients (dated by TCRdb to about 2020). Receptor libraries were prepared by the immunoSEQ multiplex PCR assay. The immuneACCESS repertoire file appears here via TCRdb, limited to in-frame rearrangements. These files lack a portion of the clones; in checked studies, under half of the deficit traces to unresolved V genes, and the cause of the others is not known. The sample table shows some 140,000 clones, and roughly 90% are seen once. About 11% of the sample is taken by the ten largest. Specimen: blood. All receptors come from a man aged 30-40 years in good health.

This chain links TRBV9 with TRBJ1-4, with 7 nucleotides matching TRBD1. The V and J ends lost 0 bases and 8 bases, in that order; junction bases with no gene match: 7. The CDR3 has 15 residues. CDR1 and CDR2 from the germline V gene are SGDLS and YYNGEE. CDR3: CASSVEEGAGEKLFF. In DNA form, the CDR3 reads TGTGCCAGCAGCGTAGAAGAGGGGGCAGGGGAAAAACTGTTTTTT.

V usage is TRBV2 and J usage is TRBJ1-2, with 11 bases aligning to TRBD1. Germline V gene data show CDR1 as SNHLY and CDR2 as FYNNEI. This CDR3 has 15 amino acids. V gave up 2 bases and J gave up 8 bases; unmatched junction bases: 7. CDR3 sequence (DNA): TGTGCCAGCAGTGAAAGGGGACAGGGGGTTTGGGGCTACACCTTC. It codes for CASSERGQGVWGYTF.

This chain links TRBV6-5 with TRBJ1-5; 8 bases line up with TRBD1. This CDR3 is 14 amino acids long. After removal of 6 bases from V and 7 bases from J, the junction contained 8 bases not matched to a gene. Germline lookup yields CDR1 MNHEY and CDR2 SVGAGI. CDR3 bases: TGTGCCAGCAGCGGACAGGGCGCAACGCAGCCCCAGCATTTT. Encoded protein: CASSGQGATQPQHF.

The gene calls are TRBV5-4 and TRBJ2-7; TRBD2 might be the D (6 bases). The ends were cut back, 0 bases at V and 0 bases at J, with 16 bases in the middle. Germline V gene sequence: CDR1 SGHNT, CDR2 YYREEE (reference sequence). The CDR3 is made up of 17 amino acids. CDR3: CASSLGPVQRVSYEQYF. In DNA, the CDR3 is TGTGCCAGCAGCTTGGGGCCCGTGCAGCGGGTCTCCTACGAGCAGTACTTC.

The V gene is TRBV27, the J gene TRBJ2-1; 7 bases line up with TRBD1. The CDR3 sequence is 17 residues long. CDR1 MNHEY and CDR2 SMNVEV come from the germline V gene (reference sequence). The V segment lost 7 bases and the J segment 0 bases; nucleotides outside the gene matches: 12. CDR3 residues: CASTRGQVLSSYNEQFF. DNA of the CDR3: TGTGCCAGCACCCGAGGACAGGTTTTGAGCTCCTACAATGAGCAGTTCTTC.

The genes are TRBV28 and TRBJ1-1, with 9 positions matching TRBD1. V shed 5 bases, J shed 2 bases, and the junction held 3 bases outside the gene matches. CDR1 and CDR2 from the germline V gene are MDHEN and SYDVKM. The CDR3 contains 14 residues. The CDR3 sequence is CASSQGQGNTEAFF. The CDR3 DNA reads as TGTGCCAGCAGTCAGGGACAGGGAAACACTGAAGCTTTCTTT.

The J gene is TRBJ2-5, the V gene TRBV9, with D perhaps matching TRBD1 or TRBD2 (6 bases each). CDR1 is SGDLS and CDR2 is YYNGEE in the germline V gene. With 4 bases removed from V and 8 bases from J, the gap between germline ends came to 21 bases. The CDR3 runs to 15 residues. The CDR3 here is CASSPEGGVETTQYF. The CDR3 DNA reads TGTGCCAGCAGCCCCGAGGGGGGCGTTGAGACAACCCAGTACTTC. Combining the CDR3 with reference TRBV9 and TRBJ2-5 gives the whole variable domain DSGVTQTPKHLITATGQRVTLRCSPRSGDLSVYWYQQSLDQGLQFLIQYYNGEERAKGNILERFSAQQFPDLHSELNLSSLELGDSALYFCASSPEGGVETTQYFGPGTRLLVL.

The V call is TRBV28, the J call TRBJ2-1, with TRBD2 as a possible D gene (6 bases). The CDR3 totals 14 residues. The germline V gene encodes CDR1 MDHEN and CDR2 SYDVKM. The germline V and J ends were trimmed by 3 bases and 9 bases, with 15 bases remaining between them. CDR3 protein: CASSFNGRKSEQFF. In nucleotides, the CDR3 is TGTGCCAGCAGTTTTAACGGGAGAAAATCTGAGCAGTTCTTC.

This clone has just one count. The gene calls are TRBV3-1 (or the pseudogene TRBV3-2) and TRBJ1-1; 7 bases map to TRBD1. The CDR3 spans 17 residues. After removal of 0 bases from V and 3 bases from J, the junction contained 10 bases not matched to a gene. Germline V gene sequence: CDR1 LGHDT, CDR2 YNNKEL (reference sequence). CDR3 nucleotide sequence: TGTGCCAGCAGCCAAGAGTTACAGGGGCGCTGGGACACTGAAGCTTTCTTT. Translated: CASSQELQGRWDTEAFF.